A single sample is the source of the 19 T cell receptor beta chains below, sequenced in a study of T cell repertoires in cytomegalovirus infection. These receptors are not linked to any known antigen. TCRdb re-analysed the reads in MiXCR, keeping a single row per CDR3 protein. The data contain about 700,000 distinct CDR3 sequences, roughly 33% of them singletons. The sequencing used cultured PBMCs, collected from culture after CMV antigen stimulation. The receptors were sampled from a human donor in good health (CMV status not recorded). Some clones in this sample may be carry-over from other donors' samples.

This chain joins TRBV20-1 and TRBJ1-4; D gene uncertain. There are 13 residues in the CDR3. Trimming took off 0 bases at V and 7 bases at J, with 9 bases between the two ends. Germline V CDR1 and CDR2: DFQATT, SNEGSKA (reference sequence). CDR3 residues: CSARETTREKLFF. The CDR3 DNA reads TGCAGTGCTAGAGAAACCACCCGTGAAAAACTGTTTTTT.

This clonotype occurred many times. The chain joins TRBV20-1 to TRBJ2-1; D is undetermined. Trimming stripped 0 bases from V and 5 bases from J, with 20 bases between. Germline CDR1 reads DFQATT; CDR2 reads SNEGSKA (reference sequence). The CDR3 length is 17 residues. The CDR3 is CSARDLSFSRTHNEQFF. CDR3 sequence (DNA): TGCAGTGCTAGAGATCTGTCATTTTCTCGAACTCACAATGAGCAGTTCTTC.

The J gene is TRBJ2-3, the V gene TRBV20-1, with a weak D call TRBD1 (6 bases). Germline CDR1 reads DFQATT; CDR2 reads SNEGSKA (reference sequence). V lost 3 bases and J 3 bases, leaving 19 bases between the germline ends. The CDR3 loop spans 16 amino acids. The CDR3 sequence is CSARGASVGVTDTQYF. CDR3 nucleotides: TGCAGTGCTAGGGGGGCTTCGGTGGGAGTGACAGATACGCAGTATTTT.

The chain employs TRBV7-2 and TRBJ1-1, with TRBD1 matching 11 bases. The CDR3 covers 15 residues. Unmatched junction bases numbered 9, after V lost 2 bases and J lost 10 bases. The germline CDR1 and CDR2 sequences are SGHTA and FQGNSA. CDR3 in DNA: TGTGCCAGCAGCTTATCTGTAGGACAGGGGGCCGGAGCTTTCTTT. Translating it yields CASSLSVGQGAGAFF.

This clonotype was seen at least ten times. The chain joins TRBV7-2 to TRBJ1-6, with 9 bases identical to TRBD1. The germline V gene has CDR1 SGHTA and CDR2 FQGNSA. The CDR3 consists of 16 residues. V trimming: 6 bases; J trimming: 8 bases; junction bases outside the gene matches: 11. The CDR3 DNA sequence: TGTGCCAGCAGGACCACTATGACAGGGGGAGATTCACCCCTCCACTTT. Translation gives CASRTTMTGGDSPLHF.

The rearrangement links TRBV29-1 to TRBJ1-2; D not certain. This CDR3 is built from 11 residues. Germline CDR1 is SQVTM and CDR2 is ANQGSEA. The ends were cut back, 4 bases at V and 8 bases at J, with 11 bases in the middle. In nucleotides, the CDR3 is TGCAGCGTTGTAGGAGGGAACGGCTACACCTTC. Translation gives CSVVGGNGYTF.

The table lists this clonotype with many counts. The chain employs TRBV7-9 and TRBJ2-1; 9 bases are a match to TRBD2. CDR3 length equals 14 residues. V dropped 5 bases and J dropped 8; count of bases not matched to a gene: 7. CDR1 is SEHNR and CDR2 is FQNEAQ in the germline V gene (reference sequence). The chain's CDR3 is CASSRGGAIDEQFF. The CDR3 nucleotides read TGTGCCAGCAGCCGCGGGGGGGCCATAGATGAGCAGTTCTTC.

V and J are TRBV10-3 and TRBJ2-7; D may be TRBD1 or TRBD2 (5 bases each). Per the germline V gene, CDR1 is ENHRY and CDR2 is SYGVKD. The CDR3 covers 14 residues. Deletions cut 2 bases from V and 5 bases from J, with 13 bases between. CDR3 in DNA: TGTGCCATCAGTGAGAGGGCCCGAGGGGACGAGCAGTACTTC. Its translation is CAISERARGDEQYF.

The chain recombines TRBV19 with TRBJ1-1, with D tentatively TRBD1 (5 bases). CDR3 length equals 14 residues. The V end was cut by 6 bases, the J end by 4 bases, with 15 bases between. Per the germline V gene, CDR1 is LNHDA and CDR2 is SQIVND (reference sequence). CDR3 coding DNA: TGTGCCAGTAGGCCCCAGGGTGTCGGCACTGAAGCTTTCTTT. It codes for CASRPQGVGTEAFF.

V gene TRBV7-2 combines with J gene TRBJ2-7; the D gene is possibly TRBD2 (6 bases). V lost 2 bases and J 0 bases, leaving 11 bases between the germline ends. Germline CDR1 SGHTA, CDR2 FQGNSA. The CDR3 has 15 residues. CDR3 region: CASSLFGGNSYEQYF. CDR3 nucleotides: TGTGCCAGCAGCTTATTCGGGGGTAACTCCTACGAGCAGTACTTC.

This clonotype was recorded a few times. J is TRBJ2-6 and V is TRBV4-1; D not resolved. The CDR3 runs to 16 residues. V lost 3 bases, J lost 0 bases, and 9 bases lay in between. Germline V lookup: CDR1 MGHRA, CDR2 YSYEKL. DNA of the CDR3: TGCGCCAGCAGCCACCACTCAAGCTCTGGGGCCAACGTCCTGACTTTC. Its translation is CASSHHSSSGANVLTF.

This clonotype has ten or more counts. The V call is TRBV7-6, the J call TRBJ1-1; maybe TRBD1 (6 bases). V lost 9 bases and J 3 bases, leaving 17 bases between the germline ends. Germline V gene sequence: CDR1 SGHVS, CDR2 FNYEAQ. The CDR3 extends over 14 amino acids. The CDR3 spells CARGQAGDDTEAFF. As DNA, the CDR3 is TGTGCCAGAGGCCAGGCAGGGGATGACACTGAAGCTTTCTTT.

This clonotype was seen only a few times. This rearrangement joins TRBV28 to TRBJ1-5; no firm D call. The CDR3 length is 12 residues. Germline V gives CDR1 MDHEN, CDR2 SYDVKM. V lost 1 base and J 6 bases, leaving 4 bases between the germline ends. The chain's CDR3 is CASSLSPQPQHF. The DNA for the CDR3 is TGTGCCAGCAGTTTATCACCTCAGCCCCAGCATTTT.

This clonotype was observed a handful of times. The chain links TRBV12-3 or TRBV12-4 to TRBJ1-4; D call uncertain. This CDR3 contains 15 residues. V shed 3 bases and J shed 2 bases, with 10 bases lying between them. The CDR3 sequence: CASSLGGFTNEKLFF. CDR3 nucleotide sequence: TGTGCCAGCAGTTTGGGTGGATTCACTAATGAAAAACTGTTTTTT.

The J gene is TRBJ2-7, the V gene TRBV10-3, with D unresolved. Germline-derived CDR1 and CDR2 are ENHRY and SYGVKD. The germline V and J ends were trimmed by 6 bases and 0 bases, with 12 bases remaining between them. There are 14 residues in the CDR3. The CDR3 here is CAISDGVSSYEQYF. The CDR3 region has the DNA TGTGCCATCAGCGATGGGGTTAGCTCCTACGAGCAGTACTTC.

The rearrangement joins TRBV7-4 to TRBJ2-4, with D tentatively TRBD1 or TRBD2 (5 bases each). The germline V gene has CDR1 SGHVT and CDR2 SQSDAQ. Trimming cost V 0 bases and J 3 bases, with 9 bases left between them. The CDR3 consists of 15 residues. CDR3 residues: CASSLAGTYKNIQYF. In DNA form, the CDR3 reads TGTGCCAGCAGCTTAGCCGGGACCTACAAAAACATTCAGTACTTC.

The chain uses TRBV6-2 or TRBV6-3 and TRBJ2-7; 7 nucleotides line up with TRBD2. With 10 bases clipped from V and 3 bases from J, the junction kept 6 bases outside the gene matches. CDR1 is MNHEY and CDR2 is SVGEGT in the germline V gene. The CDR3 has 12 amino acids. CDR3 residues: CATGGTRYEQYF. As DNA, the CDR3 is TGTGCCACCGGGGGGACCCGCTACGAGCAGTACTTC.

This clonotype has a handful of counts. The genes are TRBV4-1 and TRBJ2-1; the match to TRBD2 covers 12 bases. The junction had 7 bases not matched to a gene; V was cut back by 6 bases and J by 4 bases. Per the germline V gene, CDR1 is MGHRA and CDR2 is YSYEKL. The CDR3 spans 16 residues. The CDR3 here is CASRQRLAGEYNEQFF. CDR3 DNA: TGCGCCAGCAGGCAAAGACTAGCGGGAGAGTACAATGAGCAGTTCTTC.

For this clonotype: This sequence may be a read error, since a much larger clone differs from it by one base. J is TRBJ2-7 and V is TRBV7-2, with TRBD1 matching 7 bases. Trimming at V came to 4 bases and at J to 3 bases, leaving 9 bases not matched to a gene. CDR3 length equals 15 residues. In germline, CDR1 is SGHTA, CDR2 FQGNSA. The CDR3 spells CASSSTGTDLYEQYF. CDR3 nucleotide sequence: TGTGCCAGCAGCTCCACCGGGACAGACCTCTACGAGCAGTACTTC.